The clone carrying this T cell receptor (beta chain) showed up just once. Its antigen is not identified. V lost 7 bases, J lost 6 bases, and 22 bases stayed unmatched. The germline CDR1 and CDR2 sequences are SGHAT and FQNNGV. The CDR3 is made up of 18 amino acids. These data belong to a study of T cell responses to AZD1222 COVID-19 vaccine. The assay was immunoSEQ multiplex PCR, and TCRdb's table has in-frame clones only and misses some. The repertoire has some 150,000 clones, approximately 90% of them found once; the top ten carry around 2.2%. Whole-study findings and limits: Mostly white British, mostly female donors; authors suggested clonal diversity may be underestimated.

This receptor was taken from an adult in good health. This specimen consisted of peripheral blood, obtained on day 0 of AZD1222 vaccination. This chain joins TRBV11-2 and TRBJ2-3, with 7 bases fitting TRBD2. CDR3 DNA sequence: TGTGCCAGCAAGCTTTTCCCTATTCGCGGGAGCCGGTGGGATACGCAGTATTTT. It codes for CASKLFPIRGSRWDTQYF.